This T cell receptor (beta chain) was sequenced in a study of blood T cells in healthy people across ages. About the research overall: The template switching approach captured approximately one barcoded beta molecule for every two T cells.

The CDR3 totals 17 residues. The V and J ends lost 0 bases and 4 bases respectively, with 18 bases between them. CDR1 and CDR2 (germline): SGHRS, YFSETQ. In this sample, this clonotype turned up once. A sample-barcoded 5' primer and a J-beta primer mix were used in a second PCR of roughly 6 to 11 cycles. TCRdb recomputed calls from the 5' RACE reads with MiXCR, one row per CDR3 protein. Counted here are about 2 million distinct CDR3 sequences, about 50% occurring once; the ten biggest clones make up roughly 2%. Sample: blood. The chain has TRBV5-1 and TRBJ2-3; D might be TRBD1 (6 bases). This clonotype was obtained from a woman aged 40 to 50 in good health. The CDR3 bases are TGCGCCAGCAGCTTGGCATACCGGGACATTTCCTCAGATACGCAGTATTTT. Its protein is CASSLAYRDISSDTQYF.